This record concerns one T cell receptor beta chain sequence. Its cognate antigen is unknown. The data derive from a study of cytomegalovirus exposure and HLA in healthy donors. Overall study: Among about 400 genotyped donors, 65% to 90% fell in the Caucasian-associated ancestry cluster. Findings and limits, study-wide: As a later analysis showed, several of the most significant clusters appeared to be linked to common viral pathogens. Only CMV serostatus was available as immune exposure information.

The PCR ran on 60 Vbeta and 13 Jbeta primers. Assay used: immunoSEQ multiplex PCR; TCRdb lists only in-frame clones, some missing. Seen here are around 150,000 clones, 70% to 90% observed once, and the top ten hold approximately 2%. The CDR3 sequence is 12 residues long. Between the trimmed V and J ends, which lost 3 bases and 4 bases, there was a span of 9 bases. Germline V gene lookup returns CDR1 SQVTM and CDR2 ANQGSEA. This receptor was obtained from a woman between 18 and 29 years old in good health and CMV-seronegative. Specimen: PBMCs. The V call is TRBV29-1, the J call TRBJ1-2; D unresolved. CDR3: CSVEAGPYGYTF. The CDR3 bases are TGCAGCGTTGAGGCAGGCCCCTATGGCTACACCTTC.